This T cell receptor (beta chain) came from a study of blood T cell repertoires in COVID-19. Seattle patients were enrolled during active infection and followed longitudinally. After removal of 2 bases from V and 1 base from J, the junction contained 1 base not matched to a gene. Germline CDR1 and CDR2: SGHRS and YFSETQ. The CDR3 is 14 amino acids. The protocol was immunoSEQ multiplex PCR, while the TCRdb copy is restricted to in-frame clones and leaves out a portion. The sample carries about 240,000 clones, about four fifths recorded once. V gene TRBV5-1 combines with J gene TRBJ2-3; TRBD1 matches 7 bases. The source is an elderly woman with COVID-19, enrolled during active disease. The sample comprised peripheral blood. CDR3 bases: TGCGCCAGCAGCTTTGACAGGGGCACAGATACGCAGTATTTT. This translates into CASSFDRGTDTQYF.